These 32 T cell receptor beta chains originate from one sample sequenced in a study of CD4+ T cells in melanoma. The protocol was immunoSEQ multiplex PCR, while the TCRdb copy is restricted to in-frame clones and leaves out a portion. Of 110,000 to 150,000 clones in the sample, 92% are singletons; the top ten hold 1.5%. The receptors come from a human donor with melanoma.

The chain joins TRBV5-4 to TRBJ1-3; D unclear. V was cut by 3 bases and J by 0 bases, with 10 bases left in between. CDR3 length: 15 amino acids. Germline V gives CDR1 SGHNT, CDR2 YYREEE (reference sequence). The CDR3 sequence: CASSSPPASGNTIYF. Written as DNA, the CDR3 is TGTGCCAGCAGCTCCCCACCGGCCTCTGGAAACACCATATATTTT.

The chain has TRBV5-8 and TRBJ2-1; a weak D match, TRBD1 (5 bases). The germline V gene has CDR1 SGHTS and CDR2 YDEGEE. This CDR3 contains 14 residues. With 4 bases removed from V and 2 bases from J, the gap between germline ends came to 10 bases. CDR3 protein: CASSQGEAYNEQFF. The CDR3 nucleotides read TGTGCCAGCAGCCAGGGTGAGGCCTACAATGAGCAGTTCTTC.

This chain connects TRBV19 to TRBJ1-1; the D is unclear. This CDR3 has 12 amino acids. Trimming took off 9 bases at V and 6 bases at J, with 14 bases between the two ends. CDR1 LNHDA and CDR2 SQIVND come from the germline V gene (reference sequence). The DNA of the CDR3 is TGTGCCAGAAATCTAGGTACCTCTGAAGCTTTCTTT. This gives the protein CARNLGTSEAFF.

The CDR3 nucleotides are TGTGCCAGCAGTGAAGCGGGCGCAGGGTACACAGATACGCAGTATTTT. It is translated as CASSEAGAGYTDTQYF. The chain joins TRBV6-1 to TRBJ2-3; D perhaps matches TRBD1 (5 bases). In germline, CDR1 is MNHNS, CDR2 SASEGT. V was trimmed by 0 bases and J by 2 bases, leaving 12 bases between them. The CDR3 totals 16 residues.

This clone was counted a few times. The rearrangement links TRBV7-2 to TRBJ1-1, with 7 positions matching TRBD1. Per the germline V gene, CDR1 is SGHTA and CDR2 is FQGNSA. The CDR3 runs 14 residues. V shed 6 bases and J 5 bases; nucleotides not matched to a gene: 9. In DNA form, the CDR3 reads TGTGCCAGCAGGCGCATAGGGGGCGCGACTGAAGCTTTCTTT. The encoded protein is CASRRIGGATEAFF.

This clone appeared a few times. The V and J genes are TRBV14 and TRBJ1-1, with D possibly TRBD1 on 6 matching bases. This CDR3 region has 14 residues. The germline CDR1 and CDR2 sequences are SGHDN and FVKESK. Trimming left V 2 bases short and J 0 bases short, with 7 bases between. The CDR3 DNA reads TGTGCCAGCAGCCAAACAGGGATGAACACTGAAGCTTTCTTT. Encoded protein: CASSQTGMNTEAFF.

The gene calls are TRBV10-3 and TRBJ2-7; D gene ambiguous. The ends were cut back, 5 bases at V and 3 bases at J, with 8 bases in the middle. CDR1 is ENHRY and CDR2 is SYGVKD in the germline V gene. This CDR3 contains 12 residues. CDR3 DNA: TGTGCCATCAGTTCATCTGTCTACGAGCAGTACTTC. Its protein is CAISSSVYEQYF.

The rearrangement uses TRBV28 and TRBJ1-5; D is unclear. V was trimmed by 5 bases and J by 9 bases, leaving 8 bases between them. CDR3 length equals 11 residues. Per the germline V gene, CDR1 is MDHEN and CDR2 is SYDVKM. The CDR3 DNA follows: TGTGCCAGCAGTGAAACAAGGCCCCAGCATTTT. Protein: CASSETRPQHF.

V gene TRBV29-1 combines with J gene TRBJ1-1; D might be TRBD1 (5 bases). Trimming removed 6 bases from V and 4 bases from J, with 6 bases in between. CDR1 is SQVTM and CDR2 is ANQGSEA in the germline V gene. The CDR3 loop spans 10 amino acids. CDR3 loop: CSVGGTEAFF. For the CDR3, the DNA is TGCAGCGTGGGGGGCACTGAAGCTTTCTTT.

V usage is TRBV18 and J usage is TRBJ1-4; D not certain. Deletions cut 1 base from V and 0 bases from J, with 3 bases between. This CDR3 region has 14 residues. Germline-derived CDR1 and CDR2 are KGHSH and LQKENI. CDR3 DNA: TGTGCCAGCTCACCACAGGCAACTAATGAAAAACTGTTTTTT. Amino acids: CASSPQATNEKLFF.

The chain links TRBV6-6 to TRBJ2-2; TRBD2 aligns across 8 bases. The CDR3 totals 15 residues. Germline trimming cut 5 bases from V and 7 bases from J; bases unmatched to any gene: 9. From germline, CDR1 is MNHNY and CDR2 SVGAGI (reference sequence). DNA for the CDR3: TGTGCCAGCAGTAGATCCGGGGGGGCCGTCGGGGAGCTGTTTTTT. It translates to CASSRSGGAVGELFF.

This chain connects TRBV30 to TRBJ2-5; the D call may be TRBD1 or TRBD2 (5 bases each). The length of the CDR3 is 11 residues. Trimming removed 5 bases from V and 4 bases from J, with 8 bases in between. Germline-derived CDR1 and CDR2 are GTSNPN and SVGIG (reference sequence). CDR3 nucleotide sequence: TGTGCCTGGGGGGGATCAGAGACCCAGTACTTC. It encodes CAWGGSETQYF.

As DNA, the CDR3 is TGTGCCAGCAGCCCAAGGAGGGGGCACGGGGAGCTGTTTTTT. As protein: CASSPRRGHGELFF. The rearrangement uses TRBV11-3 and TRBJ2-2, with TRBD1 as a possible D gene (7 bases). Trimming left V 5 bases short and J 7 bases short, with 14 bases between. Germline assignment: CDR1 SGHNT and CDR2 YENEEA. The CDR3 has 14 residues.

This clone was seen more than once but under ten times. The chain has TRBV18 and TRBJ1-1; D is uncertain. Germline V gene sequence: CDR1 KGHSH, CDR2 LQKENI. The CDR3 spans 13 residues. The V and J ends lost 4 bases and 1 base respectively, with 7 bases between them. The CDR3 region is CASSRIQNTEAFF. In DNA, the CDR3 is TGTGCCAGCTCACGGATCCAGAACACTGAAGCTTTCTTT.

The chain employs TRBV28 and TRBJ1-2, with D unresolved. Germline CDR1 and CDR2: MDHEN and SYDVKM. This CDR3 contains 12 residues. Deletions cut 6 bases from V and 6 bases from J, with 11 bases between. The CDR3 nucleotides read TGTGCCAGCAGCCTTAGTATCCATGGCTACACCTTC. Encoded protein: CASSLSIHGYTF.

V usage is TRBV30 and J usage is TRBJ1-2; D uncertain. CDR1 and CDR2 (germline): GTSNPN, SVGIG (reference sequence). The CDR3 sequence is 14 residues long. Trimming removed 4 bases at V and 3 bases at J, with 15 bases between. The CDR3, as DNA: TGTGCCTGGATAAGATTGGGGTTGGACTATGGCTACACCTTC. Protein sequence: CAWIRLGLDYGYTF. The full variable domain, completed using reference TRBV30 and TRBJ1-2, is SQTIHQWPATLVQPVGSPLSLECTVEGTSNPNLYWYRQAAGRGLQLLFYSVGIGQISSEVPQNLSASRPQDRQFILSSKKLLLSDSGFYLCAWIRLGLDYGYTFGSGTRLTVV.

This clone was found once. The genes are TRBV7-8 and TRBJ1-5, with TRBD1 identical over 8 bases. Unmatched junction bases numbered 10, after V lost 5 bases and J lost 7 bases. Looked up from germline, CDR1 is SGHVS and CDR2 is FQNEAQ. This CDR3 has 15 amino acids. The CDR3 sequence: CASSHSTGVGQPQHF. The CDR3 DNA follows: TGTGCCAGCAGCCACTCGACAGGGGTTGGGCAGCCCCAGCATTTT.

The J gene is TRBJ2-3, the V gene TRBV4-1; D may be TRBD1 (5 bases). Trimming removed 1 base at V and 3 bases at J, with 8 bases between. Per the germline V gene, CDR1 is MGHRA and CDR2 is YSYEKL. There are 14 residues in the CDR3. DNA of the CDR3: TGCGCCAGCAGCCAAGGACAGTTGACAGATACGCAGTATTTT. Its protein is CASSQGQLTDTQYF.

In DNA form, the CDR3 reads TGTGCCAGCAGGCGTCCCCGGGCGGATACGCAGTATTTT. It codes for CASRRPRADTQYF. This sequence joins TRBV28 and TRBJ2-3, with D uncertain. The germline V gene has CDR1 MDHEN and CDR2 SYDVKM. Trimming left V 6 bases short and J 6 bases short, with 13 bases between. The CDR3 has 13 residues.

The rearrangement links TRBV5-1 to TRBJ1-6, with D possibly matching TRBD1 (5 bases). This CDR3 spans 17 amino acids. Per germline, CDR1 SGHRS and CDR2 YFSETQ. The V end was cut by 8 bases, the J end by 4 bases, with 22 bases between. The chain's CDR3 is CAREGSSRDRYNSPLHF. CDR3 in DNA: TGCGCCAGGGAGGGCAGCTCCCGGGACCGATATAATTCACCCCTCCACTTT.

The V call is TRBV21-1, the J call TRBJ2-5; the listed D gene, TRBD1, was not tested against the DNA. TRBV21-1 is classified as a pseudogene. The CDR3 totals 15 residues. The CDR3 sequence: CASSTKTGSQETQYF. As DNA, the CDR3 is TGTGCCAGCAGCACGAAAACAGGATCTCAAGAGACCCAGTACTTC.

This clone has just a few counts. The chain has TRBV6-5 and TRBJ1-5; the match to TRBD1 covers 10 bases. This CDR3 region has 15 residues. The germline CDR1 and CDR2 sequences are MNHEY and SVGAGI. J lost 2 bases, V lost 6 bases, and 4 bases had no gene match. CDR3 loop: CASRTGTGGNQPQHF. Written as DNA, the CDR3 is TGTGCCAGCAGGACCGGGACAGGGGGCAATCAGCCCCAGCATTTT.

The chain recombines TRBV6-1 with TRBJ2-7, with a weak D call TRBD2 (5 bases). V was clipped by 2 bases and J by 8 bases, with 13 bases between them. Per the germline V gene, CDR1 is MNHNS and CDR2 is SASEGT. The CDR3 covers 13 residues. DNA for the CDR3: TGTGCCAGCAGTGAAACATCCGGGAATAAGCAGTACTTC. This codes for CASSETSGNKQYF.

The chain carries TRBV5-4 and TRBJ2-5; D remains unclear. The CDR3 is made up of 14 amino acids. The ends were cut back, 4 bases at V and 8 bases at J, with 18 bases in the middle. Germline V CDR1 and CDR2: SGHNT, YYREEE (reference sequence). The DNA of the CDR3 is TGTGCCAGCAGCGCACAAGGGCCCGCCCGAACCCAGTACTTC. Translating it yields CASSAQGPARTQYF.

The rearrangement links TRBV6-5 to TRBJ1-5; D gene ambiguous. V was clipped by 2 bases and J by 4 bases, with 6 bases between them. The germline V gene encodes CDR1 MNHEY and CDR2 SVGAGI. The CDR3 is made up of 13 amino acids. Here the CDR3 DNA reads TGTGCCAGCAGTTACGGCAGAAATCAGCCCCAGCATTTT. As protein: CASSYGRNQPQHF.

For the CDR3, the DNA is TGTGCCAGCAGTGAGCCCAGGGCTGGAAACACCATATATTTT. Its translation: CASSEPRAGNTIYF. The rearrangement links TRBV2 to TRBJ1-3, with D possibly being TRBD1 (5 bases). This CDR3 is built from 14 residues. The V and J ends lost 3 bases and 2 bases respectively, with 8 bases between them. Germline CDR1 reads SNHLY; CDR2 reads FYNNEI.

The gene calls are TRBV6-1 and TRBJ2-6, with D hard to call. CDR1 and CDR2 from the germline V gene are MNHNS and SASEGT. The CDR3 covers 15 residues. The ends were cut back, 6 bases at V and 0 bases at J, with 9 bases in the middle. The CDR3 protein is CASSAQPSGANVLTF. The CDR3 nucleotides are TGTGCCAGCAGCGCACAGCCCTCTGGGGCCAACGTCCTGACTTTC.

CDR3 region: CASSPPGQGEAFF. CDR3 bases: TGTGCCAGCTCACCACCGGGGCAGGGTGAAGCTTTCTTT. The chain carries TRBV18 and TRBJ1-1; D perhaps matches TRBD1 (5 bases). The V end lost 0 bases, the J end lost 7 bases, and 9 bases lay between the germline ends. The CDR3 has 13 amino acids. The germline CDR1 and CDR2 sequences are KGHSH and LQKENI.

The chain carries TRBV2 and TRBJ1-1, with a tentative D call TRBD1 (6 bases). The V end lost 8 bases, the J end lost 3 bases, and 13 bases lay between the germline ends. In germline, CDR1 is SNHLY, CDR2 FYNNEI. This CDR3 is built from 13 residues. The CDR3, as DNA: TGTGCCAGCCTCGAAACAGGGTACACTGAAGCTTTCTTT. This codes for CASLETGYTEAFF.

This sequence joins TRBV2 and TRBJ1-3; the D gene is possibly TRBD1 (5 bases). Germline CDR1 is SNHLY and CDR2 is FYNNEI. V lost 8 bases, J lost 0 bases, and 17 bases lay in between. The CDR3 consists of 16 residues. The CDR3, as DNA: TGTGCCAGCCGCCGGGACTCCAGCTTCTCTGGAAACACCATATATTTT. This codes for CASRRDSSFSGNTIYF.

This chain joins TRBV6-1 and TRBJ1-2, with 7 bases matching TRBD1. With V trimmed by 3 bases and J by 2 bases, 6 bases remained unmatched. Germline V gene sequence: CDR1 MNHNS, CDR2 SASEGT. This CDR3 is built from 15 residues. The CDR3 protein is CASSDPGTVNYGYTF. The CDR3 DNA reads as TGTGCCAGCAGTGATCCAGGGACAGTCAACTATGGCTACACCTTC.

This clone was detected only once. V is TRBV2 and J is TRBJ1-1, with a weak D call TRBD1 (5 bases). The CDR3 sequence is 14 residues long. Germline CDR1 and CDR2: SNHLY and FYNNEI. V was cut by 6 bases and J by 5 bases, with 16 bases left in between. The CDR3 reads CASRLRVAWTEAFF. CDR3 in DNA: TGTGCCAGCAGACTCAGGGTGGCATGGACTGAAGCTTTCTTT.